Listed below are T cell receptor beta chains from one sample, sequenced in a study of cytomegalovirus exposure and HLA in healthy donors. Measured with immunoSEQ multiplex PCR; TCRdb has only the in-frame clones, and not every one. The data hold some 250,000 clones, with approximately 83% observed a single time. The specimen was PBMCs. These receptors were obtained from a woman in her thirties in good health and CMV-seropositive. Both conserved end residues are part of each CDR3. Fields, in order: J gene, clone size, V gene, D gene, CDR3 DNA, CDR3 protein. D genes are given only for firm matches. The size entry is marked missing in some rows and otherwise reads once, few, many or a size class.

J: TRBJ1-5; size: -; V: TRBV10-2; D: -; DNA: TGCGCCAGCAGTGACAGGGTTCCCAATCAGCCCCAGCATTTT; CDR3: CASSDRVPNQPQHF
J: TRBJ1-4; size: -; V: TRBV2; D: -; DNA: TGTGCCAGCAACAGGGTTGCGACTAATGAAAAACTGTTTTTT; CDR3: CASNRVATNEKLFF
J: TRBJ2-7; size: -; V: TRBV19; D: TRBD1; DNA: TGTGCCAGTAGAAGGGACCCCCGGGACAGGGGCTACGAGCAGTACTTC; CDR3: CASRRDPRDRGYEQYF
J: TRBJ1-4; size: -; V: TRBV6-5; D: TRBD1; DNA: TGTGCCAGCAGTTCCAGGGGGCTGGCAACTAATGAAAAACTGTTTTTT; CDR3: CASSSRGLATNEKLFF
J: TRBJ2-5; size: -; V: TRBV30; D: TRBD2; DNA: TGTGCCTGGAGTCCCTTGGGAGGGGTAGAGACCCAGTACTTC; CDR3: CAWSPLGGVETQYF
J: TRBJ2-5; size: -; V: TRBV5-1; D: -; DNA: TGCGCCAGCAGACACCCTGGCGGCGAAGAGACCCAGTACTTC; CDR3: CASRHPGGEETQYF
J: TRBJ2-7; size: -; V: TRBV6-5; D: -; DNA: TGTGCCAGCTCAAGAGGCGGATCCTATGAGCAGTACTTC; CDR3: CASSRGGSYEQYF
J: TRBJ1-1; size: -; V: TRBV9; D: TRBD1; DNA: TGTGCCAGCAGCGTAGAAACAGGGGTGAACACTGAAGCTTTCTTT; CDR3: CASSVETGVNTEAFF
J: TRBJ1-5; size: -; V: TRBV20-1; D: -; DNA: TGCAGTGCTAGCTATCAGCCCCAGCATTTT; CDR3: CSASYQPQHF
J: TRBJ2-7; size: -; V: TRBV4-1; D: -; DNA: TGCGCCAGCAGCCGACAAAGACAGCAACTCCCCTACGAGCAGTACTTC; CDR3: CASSRQRQQLPYEQYF
J: TRBJ2-7; size: once; V: TRBV25-1; D: -; DNA: TGTGCCAGCAGTGGGGGAGGCCCCTACGAGCAGTACTTC; CDR3: CASSGGGPYEQYF
J: TRBJ2-7; size: -; V: TRBV6-6; D: TRBD1; DNA: TGTGCCAGCAGTCCGACAGGGGGCCTCTACGAGCAGTACTTC; CDR3: CASSPTGGLYEQYF
J: TRBJ2-4; size: -; V: TRBV7-2; D: TRBD1; DNA: TGTGCCAGCAGCCCTCGGGGACAGGGAAACATTCAGTACTTC; CDR3: CASSPRGQGNIQYF
J: TRBJ1-2; size: -; V: TRBV30; D: -; DNA: TGTGCCTACTCAGGGGTAACTAACTATGGCTACACCTTC; CDR3: CAYSGVTNYGYTF
J: TRBJ2-7; size: -; V: TRBV4-1; D: TRBD1; DNA: TGCGCCAGCAGCCAAGTTAGGACAGGACTTTACGAGCAGTACTTC; CDR3: CASSQVRTGLYEQYF
J: TRBJ1-2; size: -; V: TRBV15; D: TRBD1; DNA: TGTGCCACCAGCAGAGATCCGCCGACAGGGGGCCAGTCGGGGGGCTACACCTTC; CDR3: CATSRDPPTGGQSGGYTF
J: TRBJ1-1; size: -; V: TRBV28; D: TRBD1; DNA: TGTGCCAGCAGTTACACCGGGACAGGGGTTGGTGAAGCTTTCTTT; CDR3: CASSYTGTGVGEAFF
J: TRBJ1-5; size: -; V: TRBV27; D: TRBD1; DNA: TGTGCCAGCAGTCCTCAGGGGGTTCATCAGCCCCAGCATTTT; CDR3: CASSPQGVHQPQHF
J: TRBJ1-1; size: -; V: TRBV5-4; D: TRBD1; DNA: TGTGCCAGCAGCTTGACAGGGGGGTTCACTGAAGCTTTCTTT; CDR3: CASSLTGGFTEAFF
J: TRBJ1-1; size: medium-sized; V: TRBV7-9; D: -; DNA: TGTGCCAGCAGCCCCGGGGGGGTTGTGACTTTCTTT; CDR3: CASSPGGVVTFF
J: TRBJ1-5; size: -; V: TRBV28; D: TRBD1; DNA: TGTGCTAAAAGGGGGCTGGAGAGCAATCAGCCCCAGCATTTT; CDR3: CAKRGLESNQPQHF
J: TRBJ1-1; size: few; V: TRBV30; D: -; DNA: TGTGCCTGGTGGGACTTGAACACTGAAGCTTTCTTT; CDR3: CAWWDLNTEAFF
J: TRBJ1-1; size: -; V: TRBV2; D: -; DNA: TGTGCCAGCAGGAGACAACTCATGAACACTGAAGCTTTCTTT; CDR3: CASRRQLMNTEAFF
J: TRBJ2-7; size: -; V: TRBV5-1; D: -; DNA: TGCGCCAGCAGCTCCCACACAGGGTCCTACGAGCAGTACTTC; CDR3: CASSSHTGSYEQYF
J: TRBJ2-3; size: -; V: TRBV10-2; D: TRBD2; DNA: TGCGCCAGCAAGCTAGCGGGCCTCCAAGGAGGCACAGATACGCAGTATTTT; CDR3: CASKLAGLQGGTDTQYF
J: TRBJ2-1; size: -; V: TRBV27; D: -; DNA: TGTGCCAGCAGTTTAAGTGGCCATGAGCAGTTCTTC; CDR3: CASSLSGHEQFF
J: TRBJ1-1; size: -; V: TRBV28; D: TRBD1; DNA: TGTGCCAGTGGGACAGGGTGGAACACTGAAGCTTTCTTT; CDR3: CASGTGWNTEAFF
J: TRBJ2-7; size: -; V: TRBV19; D: -; DNA: TGTGCCAGTAGTATGGCCAGCGGGCCTCCCTACGAGCAGTACTTC; CDR3: CASSMASGPPYEQYF
J: TRBJ1-2; size: -; V: TRBV6-1; D: TRBD1; DNA: TGTGCCAGCAGTACGGACAGGCCGACCTATGGCTACACCTTC; CDR3: CASSTDRPTYGYTF
J: TRBJ2-5; size: -; V: TRBV27; D: TRBD1; DNA: TGTGCCAGCAGTCTCTACGGGGGACAGGGCCAAGAGACCCAGTACTTC; CDR3: CASSLYGGQGQETQYF
J: TRBJ2-7; size: -; V: TRBV28; D: -; DNA: TGTGCCAGCAGTTTCCCCCGGGGGAGCTCCTACGAGCAGTACTTC; CDR3: CASSFPRGSSYEQYF
J: TRBJ2-5; size: once; V: TRBV4-1; D: -; DNA: TGCGCCAGCAGCCCCTTAGGGCGGGATCAAGAGACCCAGTACTTC; CDR3: CASSPLGRDQETQYF
J: TRBJ1-5; size: -; V: TRBV30; D: -; DNA: TGTGCCTGGTCCACAGGTAGAAGTAGCAATCAGCCCCAGCATTTT; CDR3: CAWSTGRSSNQPQHF
J: TRBJ2-2; size: -; V: TRBV9; D: TRBD2; DNA: TGTGCCAGCAGCCCCGGGGCTAGCGGGAGTGGGAGACCTAACACCGGGGAGCTGTTTTTT; CDR3: CASSPGASGSGRPNTGELFF
J: TRBJ2-7; size: -; V: TRBV6-5; D: TRBD2; DNA: TGTGCCAGCAGTTTTTTTCCAGCGGGGTCCTACGAGCAGTACTTC; CDR3: CASSFFPAGSYEQYF
J: TRBJ1-2; size: many; V: TRBV29-1; D: -; DNA: TGCAGCGTGGGGACATTCAACTATGGCTACACCTTC; CDR3: CSVGTFNYGYTF
J: TRBJ1-1; size: -; V: TRBV19; D: -; DNA: TGTGCCAGTAGTTTGGCCAGGGGCACTGAAGCTTTCTTT; CDR3: CASSLARGTEAFF
J: TRBJ2-7; size: -; V: TRBV18; D: TRBD1; DNA: TGTGCCAGCTCACCCCCGAGAGGGGGACAGCTCGCCCACGAGCAGTACTTC; CDR3: CASSPPRGGQLAHEQYF
J: TRBJ1-2; size: -; V: TRBV30; D: -; DNA: TGTGCCTGGAGGCAGGGCTCCCATGGCTACACCTTC; CDR3: CAWRQGSHGYTF
J: TRBJ2-5; size: -; V: TRBV5-3; D: -; DNA: TGTGCCAGAAGCTTGGGGAGGTGGGAGACCCAGTACTTC; CDR3: CARSLGRWETQYF
J: TRBJ1-5; size: -; V: TRBV6-5; D: TRBD1; DNA: TGTGCCAGCAGGCGGACAGGGGTAAGCAATCAGCCCCAGCATTTT; CDR3: CASRRTGVSNQPQHF
J: TRBJ1-2; size: -; V: TRBV30; D: TRBD1; DNA: TGTGGACAGGGGACCTTCTATGGCTACACCTTC; CDR3: CGQGTFYGYTF
J: TRBJ1-3; size: -; V: TRBV25-1; D: -; DNA: TGTGCCAGCACCCTAGGGACATCTGGAAACACCATATATTTT; CDR3: CASTLGTSGNTIYF
J: TRBJ2-3; size: -; V: TRBV11-3; D: -; DNA: TGTGCCAGCAGCTTAGGGCAGACTAGAATTACAGATACGCAGTATTTT; CDR3: CASSLGQTRITDTQYF
J: TRBJ1-3; size: -; V: TRBV29-1; D: -; DNA: TGCAGCGTTGGTGACTGGAGAAACACCATATATTTT; CDR3: CSVGDWRNTIYF
J: TRBJ2-7; size: -; V: TRBV19; D: TRBD1; DNA: TGTGCCCCAGGGGGTAATTCTTACGAGCAGTACTTC; CDR3: CAPGGNSYEQYF
J: TRBJ2-3; size: -; V: TRBV5-1; D: -; DNA: TGCGCCAGCAGTAGGGGAACTAGCACAGATACGCAGTATTTT; CDR3: CASSRGTSTDTQYF
J: TRBJ2-1; size: -; V: TRBV10-3; D: TRBD2; DNA: TGTGCCATCACCGCAGGACTAGCGGAGGGCCCCTACAATGAGCAGTTCTTC; CDR3: CAITAGLAEGPYNEQFF
J: TRBJ2-5; size: -; V: TRBV2; D: TRBD2; DNA: TGTGCCACCCGACTAGCGGGATCCCAAGAGACCCAGTACTTC; CDR3: CATRLAGSQETQYF
J: TRBJ2-7; size: -; V: TRBV19; D: TRBD2; DNA: TGTGCCAGTAGTGGGACTAGCGGGAGGGCCTTGGGGGAGCAGTACTTC; CDR3: CASSGTSGRALGEQYF
J: TRBJ1-4; size: -; V: TRBV25-1; D: TRBD1; DNA: TGTGCCAGCAGTAGGACAGGGGGCAATGAAAAACTGTTTTTT; CDR3: CASSRTGGNEKLFF
J: TRBJ2-1; size: -; V: TRBV7-6; D: TRBD1; DNA: TGTGCCAGCAGCTCCCGGGACAGGGTCGGCGGCGGAAATGAGCAGTTCTTC; CDR3: CASSSRDRVGGGNEQFF
J: TRBJ1-1; size: -; V: TRBV6-1; D: TRBD1; DNA: TGTGCCAGCAGTGACCCTGGGGACAGTTCCCGAATGAACACTGAAGCTTTCTTT; CDR3: CASSDPGDSSRMNTEAFF
J: TRBJ2-2; size: -; V: TRBV11-1; D: -; DNA: TGTGCCAGCAGAAGGGGCGGGGAGCTGTTTTTT; CDR3: CASRRGGELFF